Here is one T cell receptor (beta chain) with its context. Trimming cost V 10 bases and J 5 bases, with 11 bases left between them. The CDR3 covers 11 residues. CDR1 WSHSY and CDR2 SAAADI come from the germline V gene. Sequencing was performed with immunoSEQ multiplex PCR; in TCRdb, only in-frame clones are kept and a portion is missing. This table holds approximately 52,000 clones, over 80% found once. The data belong to a study of T cell responses to AZD1222 COVID-19 vaccine. The TCR sequence derives from an adult who received the AZD1222 COVID-19 vaccine. The sequences come from peripheral blood, collected 28 days after the second AZD1222 dose. The chain joins TRBV10-2 to TRBJ1-2, with D possibly being TRBD1 (6 bases). The CDR3 bases are TGCGCCATACAGGGACTTTATGGCTACACCTTC. Translation: CAIQGLYGYTF.